This T cell receptor (beta chain) stems from a study of shared clonotypes between healthy human individuals. On the study more broadly: Three plates were used per donor for CD4 naive, three for CD4 memory, two for CD8 naive and one for CD8 memory.

About this clone: The antigen remains undetermined.

Germline CDR1 is MDHEN and CDR2 is SYDVKM. The CDR3 contains 13 residues. V lost 10 bases, J lost 5 bases, and 6 bases stayed unmatched. The study's findings and limits: The study found about 5% of naive CD4 clonotypes shared across several donors.

Authors' analysis steps: As immunoSEQ supplied junction-only sequences (without quality scores), filtering differed. Measured with immunoSEQ multiplex PCR; TCRdb has only the in-frame clones, and not every one. V and J calls and clone size come straight from that table; D and trimming were deduced from the DNA. The repertoire holds some 1.5 million clones, with 95% to 99% as singletons. The sequencing input was naive CD4+ T cells sorted from blood. Subset described: CD45RA+ positively selected. This sequence joins TRBV28 and TRBJ1-5; 9 nucleotides agree with TRBD1. The origin of this receptor is a man younger than 45 in good health. CDR3 protein: CATTDRGYQPQHF. DNA of the CDR3: TGTGCCACCACGGACAGGGGTTATCAGCCCCAGCATTTT.